The T cell receptor beta chain under discussion was sequenced for a study of T cell repertoires in cytomegalovirus infection. In the study overall: The authors used CMV epitopes that were HLA-C-restricted (recently identified) and HLA-B-restricted (well studied). Shared public TCR beta signatures pointed to both CMV infection and a matching HLA type. Study-wide results and caveats: Cumulated frequencies of public TCR beta families served to identify carriers of CMV plus the relevant HLA.

Each CDR3 protein is one row after TCRdb ran MiXCR on the reads. The table has about 330,000 distinct CDR3 sequences, just under 35% seen once; the top ten hold around an eighth. The germline V and J ends were trimmed by 7 bases and 2 bases, with 15 bases remaining between them. Germline assignment: CDR1 MNHEY and CDR2 SMNVEV (reference sequence). The CDR3 has 15 amino acids. This clonotype was observed a handful of times. Its antigen is unidentified. The material was cultured PBMCs, obtained from culture after CMV antigen stimulation. The chain combines TRBV27 with TRBJ1-5; a weak D match, TRBD1 (5 bases). This clonotype was sampled from a human donor in good health (CMV status not recorded). Some clones in this sample may be carry-over from other donors' samples. CDR3 amino acids: CASTTLGGGNQPQHF. CDR3 bases: TGTGCCAGCACAACCCTCGGGGGTGGCAATCAGCCCCAGCATTTT.